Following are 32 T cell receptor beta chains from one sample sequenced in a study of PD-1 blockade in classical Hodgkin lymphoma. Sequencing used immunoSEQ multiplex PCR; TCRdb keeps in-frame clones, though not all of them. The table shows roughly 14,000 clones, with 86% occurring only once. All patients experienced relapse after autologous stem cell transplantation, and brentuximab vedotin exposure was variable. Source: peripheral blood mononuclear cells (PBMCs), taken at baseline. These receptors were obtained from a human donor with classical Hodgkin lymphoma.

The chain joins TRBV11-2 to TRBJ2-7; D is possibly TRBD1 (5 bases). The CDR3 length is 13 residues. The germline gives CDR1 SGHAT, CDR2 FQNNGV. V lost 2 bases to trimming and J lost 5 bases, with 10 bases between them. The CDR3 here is CASSLWQGNEQYF. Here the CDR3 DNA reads TGTGCCAGCAGCTTATGGCAGGGAAACGAGCAGTACTTC.

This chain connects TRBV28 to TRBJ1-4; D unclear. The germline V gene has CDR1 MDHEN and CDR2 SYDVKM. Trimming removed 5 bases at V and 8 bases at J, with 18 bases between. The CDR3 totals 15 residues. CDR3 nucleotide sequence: TGTGCCAGCAGTACCCGGGGAGGGCCCGCGGAAAAACTGTTTTTT. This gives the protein CASSTRGGPAEKLFF.

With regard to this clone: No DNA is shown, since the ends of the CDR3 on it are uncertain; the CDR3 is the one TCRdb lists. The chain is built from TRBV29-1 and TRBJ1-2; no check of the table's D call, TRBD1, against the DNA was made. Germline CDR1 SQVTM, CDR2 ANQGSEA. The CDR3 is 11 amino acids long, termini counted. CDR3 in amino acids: CSVAVGSIPTF.

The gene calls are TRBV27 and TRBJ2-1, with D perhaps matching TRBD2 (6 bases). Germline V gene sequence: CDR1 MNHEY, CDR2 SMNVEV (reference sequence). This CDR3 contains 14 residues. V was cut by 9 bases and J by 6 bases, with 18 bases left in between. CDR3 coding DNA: TGTGCCAGTAATACTAGGACTATTCCCAATGAGCAGTTCTTC. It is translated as CASNTRTIPNEQFF.

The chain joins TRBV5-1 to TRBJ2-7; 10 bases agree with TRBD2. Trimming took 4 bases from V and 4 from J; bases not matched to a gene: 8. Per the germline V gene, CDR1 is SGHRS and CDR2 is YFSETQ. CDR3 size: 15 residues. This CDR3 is CASSPGLAVWYEQYF. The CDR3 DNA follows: TGCGCCAGCAGCCCCGGACTAGCGGTTTGGTACGAGCAGTACTTC.

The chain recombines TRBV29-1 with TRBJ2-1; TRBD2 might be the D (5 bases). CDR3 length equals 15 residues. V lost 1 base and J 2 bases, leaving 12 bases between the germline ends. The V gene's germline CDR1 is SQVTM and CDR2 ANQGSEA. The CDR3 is CSVEGHAGTYNEQFF. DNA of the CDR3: TGCAGCGTTGAAGGACATGCCGGGACCTACAATGAGCAGTTCTTC.

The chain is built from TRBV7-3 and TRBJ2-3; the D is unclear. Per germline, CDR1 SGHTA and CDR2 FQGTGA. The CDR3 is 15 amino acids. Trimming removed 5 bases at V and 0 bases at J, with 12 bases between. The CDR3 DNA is TGTGCCAGCAGCCCTACGGTCCTTAGCACAGATACGCAGTATTTT. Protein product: CASSPTVLSTDTQYF. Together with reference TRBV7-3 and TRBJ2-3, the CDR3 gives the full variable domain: GAGVSQTPSNKVTEKGKYVELRCDPISGHTALYWYRQSLGQGPEFLIYFQGTGAADDSGLPNDRFFAVRPEGSVSTLKIQRTERGDSAVYLCASSPTVLSTDTQYFGPGTRLTVL.

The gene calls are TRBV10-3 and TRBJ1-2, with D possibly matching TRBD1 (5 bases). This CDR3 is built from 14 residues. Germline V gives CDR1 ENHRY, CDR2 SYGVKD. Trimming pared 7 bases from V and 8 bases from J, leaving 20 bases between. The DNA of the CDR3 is TGTGCCATCAAAAATCCGGGAGGGGAGATCGGCTACACCTTC. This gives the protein CAIKNPGGEIGYTF.

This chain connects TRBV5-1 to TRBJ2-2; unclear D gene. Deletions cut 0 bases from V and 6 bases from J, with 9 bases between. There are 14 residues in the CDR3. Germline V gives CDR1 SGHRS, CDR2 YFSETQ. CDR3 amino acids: CASSLGSGSGELFF. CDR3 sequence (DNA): TGCGCCAGCAGCTTGGGATCTGGTTCCGGGGAGCTGTTTTTT. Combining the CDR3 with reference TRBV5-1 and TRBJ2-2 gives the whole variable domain KAGVTQTPRYLIKTRGQQVTLSCSPISGHRSVSWYQQTPGQGLQFLFEYFSETQRNKGNFPGRFSGRQFSNSRSEMNVSTLELGDSALYLCASSLGSGSGELFFGEGSRLTVL.

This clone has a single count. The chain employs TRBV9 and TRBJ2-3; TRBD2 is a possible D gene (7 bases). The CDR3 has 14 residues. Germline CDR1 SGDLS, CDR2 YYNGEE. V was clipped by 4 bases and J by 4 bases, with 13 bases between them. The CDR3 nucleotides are TGTGCCAGCAGCTCCCGGGGGGCCTCAGATACGCAGTATTTT. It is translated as CASSSRGASDTQYF.

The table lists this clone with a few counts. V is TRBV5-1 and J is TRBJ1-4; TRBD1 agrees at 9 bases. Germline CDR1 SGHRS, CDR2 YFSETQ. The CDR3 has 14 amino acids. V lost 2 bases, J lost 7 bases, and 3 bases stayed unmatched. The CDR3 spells CASSLTGGSEKLFF. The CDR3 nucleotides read TGCGCCAGCAGCTTAACAGGGGGCAGTGAAAAACTGTTTTTT.

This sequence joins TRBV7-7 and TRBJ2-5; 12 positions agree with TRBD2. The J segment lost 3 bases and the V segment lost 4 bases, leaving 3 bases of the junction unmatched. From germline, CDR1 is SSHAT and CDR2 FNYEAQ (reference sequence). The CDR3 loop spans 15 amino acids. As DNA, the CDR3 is TGTGCCAGCAGCTCTGGACTAGCGGGGAAAGAGACCCAGTACTTC. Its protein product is CASSSGLAGKETQYF.

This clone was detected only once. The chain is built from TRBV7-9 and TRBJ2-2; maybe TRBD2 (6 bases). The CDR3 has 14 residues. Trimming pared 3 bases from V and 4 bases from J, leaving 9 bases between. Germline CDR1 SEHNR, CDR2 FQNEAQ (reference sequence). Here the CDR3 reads CASSLEGSTGELFF. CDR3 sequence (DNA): TGTGCCAGCAGCTTGGAGGGCTCCACCGGGGAGCTGTTTTTT.

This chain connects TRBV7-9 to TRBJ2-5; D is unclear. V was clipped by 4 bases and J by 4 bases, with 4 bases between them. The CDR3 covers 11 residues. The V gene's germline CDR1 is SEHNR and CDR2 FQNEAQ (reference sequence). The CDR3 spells CASSSRETQYF. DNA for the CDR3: TGTGCCAGCAGCTCCCGAGAGACCCAGTACTTC.

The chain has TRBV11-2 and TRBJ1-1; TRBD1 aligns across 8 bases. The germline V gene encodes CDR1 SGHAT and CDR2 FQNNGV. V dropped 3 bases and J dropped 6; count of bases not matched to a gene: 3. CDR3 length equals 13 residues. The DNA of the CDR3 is TGTGCCAGCAGCTTCGGACAGGGAGCTGAAGCTTTCTTT. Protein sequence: CASSFGQGAEAFF.

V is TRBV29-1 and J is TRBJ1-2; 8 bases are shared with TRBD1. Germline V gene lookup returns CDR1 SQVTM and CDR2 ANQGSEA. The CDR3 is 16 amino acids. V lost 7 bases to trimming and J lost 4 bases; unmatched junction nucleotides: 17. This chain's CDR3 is CSALFYQNGTGYGYTF. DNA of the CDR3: TGCAGCGCCTTATTCTACCAAAATGGGACAGGCTATGGCTACACCTTC.

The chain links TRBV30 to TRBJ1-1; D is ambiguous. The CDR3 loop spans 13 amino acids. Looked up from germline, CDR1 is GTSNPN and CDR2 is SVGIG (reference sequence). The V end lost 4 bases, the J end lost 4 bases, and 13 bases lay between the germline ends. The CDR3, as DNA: TGTGCCTGGACTCTGGGCCTGGGCACTGAAGCTTTCTTT. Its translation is CAWTLGLGTEAFF.

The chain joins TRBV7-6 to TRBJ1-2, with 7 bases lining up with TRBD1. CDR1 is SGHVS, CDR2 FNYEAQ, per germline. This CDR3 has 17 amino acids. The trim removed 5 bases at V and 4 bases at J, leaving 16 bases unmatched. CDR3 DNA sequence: TGTGCCAGCAGCACCCTTAGTCGTCCAGGGGGTTCCTATGGCTACACCTTC. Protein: CASSTLSRPGGSYGYTF.

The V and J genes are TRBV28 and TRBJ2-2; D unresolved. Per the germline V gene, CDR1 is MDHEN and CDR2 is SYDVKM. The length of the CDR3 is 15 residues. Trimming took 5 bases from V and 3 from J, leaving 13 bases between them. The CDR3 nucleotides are TGTGCCAGCAGTACCCGGGCAGTAGACACCGGGGAGCTGTTTTTT. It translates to CASSTRAVDTGELFF. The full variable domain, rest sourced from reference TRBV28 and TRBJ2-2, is DVKVTQSSRYLVKRTGEKVFLECVQDMDHENMFWYRQDPGLGLRLIYFSYDVKMKEKGDIPEGYSVSREKKERFSLILESASTNQTSMYLCASSTRAVDTGELFFGEGSRLTVL.

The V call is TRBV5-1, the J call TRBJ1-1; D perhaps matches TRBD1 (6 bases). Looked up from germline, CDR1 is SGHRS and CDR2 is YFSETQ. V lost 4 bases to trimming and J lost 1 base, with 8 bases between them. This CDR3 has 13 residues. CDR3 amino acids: CASSKDRNTEAFF. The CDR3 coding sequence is TGCGCCAGCAGCAAGGACAGGAACACTGAAGCTTTCTTT.

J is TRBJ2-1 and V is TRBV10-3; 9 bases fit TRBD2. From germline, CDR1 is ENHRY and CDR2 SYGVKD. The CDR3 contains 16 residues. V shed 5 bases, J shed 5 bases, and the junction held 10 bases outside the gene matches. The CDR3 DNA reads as TGTGCCATCAGTCCATTGAGCCAGCGGGGGGACAATGAGCAGTTCTTC. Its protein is CAISPLSQRGDNEQFF.

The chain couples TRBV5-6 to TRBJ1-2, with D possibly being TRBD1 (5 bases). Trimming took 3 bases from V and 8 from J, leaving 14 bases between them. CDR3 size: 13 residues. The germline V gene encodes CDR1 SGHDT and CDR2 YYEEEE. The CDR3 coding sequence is TGTGCCAGCAGCTCGGGACTGAGTCGGGGCTACACCTTC. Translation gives CASSSGLSRGYTF.

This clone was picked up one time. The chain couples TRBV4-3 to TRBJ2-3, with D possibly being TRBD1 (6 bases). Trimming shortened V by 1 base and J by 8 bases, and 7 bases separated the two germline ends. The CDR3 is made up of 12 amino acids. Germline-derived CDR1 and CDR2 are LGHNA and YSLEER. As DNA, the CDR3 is TGCGCCAGCAGCCAAGTCAGGGGTACGCAGTATTTT. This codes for CASSQVRGTQYF.

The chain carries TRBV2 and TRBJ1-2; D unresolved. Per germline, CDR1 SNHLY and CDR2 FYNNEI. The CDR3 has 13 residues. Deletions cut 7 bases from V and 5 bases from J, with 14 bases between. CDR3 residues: CASITGSQYGYTF. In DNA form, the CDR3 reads TGTGCCAGCATCACCGGGTCCCAATATGGCTACACCTTC.

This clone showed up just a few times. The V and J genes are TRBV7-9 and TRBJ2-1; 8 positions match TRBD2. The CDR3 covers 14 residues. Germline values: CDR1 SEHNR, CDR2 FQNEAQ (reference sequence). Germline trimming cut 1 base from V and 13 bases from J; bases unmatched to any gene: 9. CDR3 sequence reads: CASSLEYERGKQFF. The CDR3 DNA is TGTGCCAGCAGCTTAGAATACGAGCGGGGGAAACAGTTCTTC.

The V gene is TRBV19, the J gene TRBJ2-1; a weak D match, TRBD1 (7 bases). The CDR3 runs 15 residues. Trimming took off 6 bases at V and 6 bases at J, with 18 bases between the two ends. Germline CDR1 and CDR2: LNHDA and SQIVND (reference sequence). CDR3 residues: CASSRGDSYFNEQFF. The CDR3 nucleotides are TGTGCCAGTAGCAGGGGGGACAGCTATTTCAATGAGCAGTTCTTC. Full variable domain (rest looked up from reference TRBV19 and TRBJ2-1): DGGITQSPKYLFRKEGQNVTLSCEQNLNHDAMYWYRQDPGQGLRLIYYSQIVNDFQKGDIAEGYSVSREKKESFPLTVTSAQKNPTAFYLCASSRGDSYFNEQFFGPGTRLTVL.

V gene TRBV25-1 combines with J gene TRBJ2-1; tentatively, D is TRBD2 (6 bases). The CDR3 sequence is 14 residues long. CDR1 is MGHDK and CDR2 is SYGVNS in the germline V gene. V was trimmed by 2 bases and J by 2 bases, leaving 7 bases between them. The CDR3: CASSEGGTYNEQFF. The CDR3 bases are TGTGCCAGCAGTGAAGGGGGGACCTACAATGAGCAGTTCTTC. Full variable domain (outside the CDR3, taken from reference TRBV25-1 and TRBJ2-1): EADIYQTPRYLVIGTGKKITLECSQTMGHDKMYWYQQDPGMELHLIHYSYGVNSTEKGDLSSESTVSRIRTEHFPLTLESARPSHTSQYLCASSEGGTYNEQFFGPGTRLTVL.

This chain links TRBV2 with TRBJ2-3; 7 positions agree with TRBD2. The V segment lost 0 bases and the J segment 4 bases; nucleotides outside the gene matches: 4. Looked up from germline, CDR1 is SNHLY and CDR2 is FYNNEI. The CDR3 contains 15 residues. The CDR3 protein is CASSEAGGLADTQYF. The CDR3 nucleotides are TGTGCCAGCAGTGAAGCGGGAGGGCTCGCAGATACGCAGTATTTT.

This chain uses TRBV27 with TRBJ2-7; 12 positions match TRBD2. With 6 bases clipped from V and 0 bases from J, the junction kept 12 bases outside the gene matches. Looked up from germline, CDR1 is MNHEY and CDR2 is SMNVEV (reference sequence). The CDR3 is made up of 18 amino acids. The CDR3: CASSRTSGTGPSSYEQYF. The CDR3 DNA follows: TGTGCCAGCAGCCGGACTAGCGGGACCGGACCAAGCTCCTACGAGCAGTACTTC.

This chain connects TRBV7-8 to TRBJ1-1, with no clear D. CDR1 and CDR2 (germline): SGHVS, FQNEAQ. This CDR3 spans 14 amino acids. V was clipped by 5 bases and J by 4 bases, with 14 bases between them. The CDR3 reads CASSPGLGSTEAFF. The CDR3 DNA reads TGTGCCAGCAGCCCGGGTTTGGGGTCCACTGAAGCTTTCTTT. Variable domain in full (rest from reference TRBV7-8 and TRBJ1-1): GAGVSQSPRYKVAKRGQDVALRCDPISGHVSLFWYQQALGQGPEFLTYFQNEAQLDKSGLPSDRFFAERPEGSVSTLKIQRTQQEDSAVYLCASSPGLGSTEAFFGQGTRLTVV.

The CDR3 region is CSVDDRPLLYGYTF. CDR3 coding DNA: TGCAGCGTTGACGACAGACCCTTACTCTATGGCTACACCTTC. This chain uses TRBV29-1 with TRBJ1-2, with D possibly TRBD1 on 5 matching bases. V gave up 3 bases and J gave up 4 bases, with 15 bases separating them. Germline CDR1 SQVTM, CDR2 ANQGSEA. This CDR3 is 14 amino acids long.

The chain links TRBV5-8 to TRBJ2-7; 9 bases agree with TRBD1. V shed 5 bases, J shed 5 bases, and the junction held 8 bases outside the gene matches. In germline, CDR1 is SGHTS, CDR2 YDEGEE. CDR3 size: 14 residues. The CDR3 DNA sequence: TGTGCCAGCAGATCCGGGACAGGGAGCCACGAGCAGTACTTC. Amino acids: CASRSGTGSHEQYF.